This T cell receptor beta chain is from a study of T cells in women clearing cervical HPV infection. Study at large: Cases were women with histologically confirmed HPV16-related CIN3 or worse, including a couple of invasive cancers. Case blood was drawn when the lesion was first found; control blood after infection became undetectable.

The table came from immunoSEQ multiplex PCR; TCRdb's copy has only in-frame clones and leaves some out. This repertoire includes tens of thousands of clones. J was trimmed by 6 bases and V by 3 bases; bases with no gene match: 11. The V gene's germline CDR1 is LNHNV and CDR2 YYDKDF (reference sequence). This CDR3 has 16 residues. Concerning this clone itself: The read halts 3 residues ahead of the CDR3 end, with the missing end drawn from the germline J gene.

The genes are TRBV15 and TRBJ1-5; 7 bases align to TRBD1. The source material was blood buffy coat. This receptor was identified in a woman aged 18 to 75 with a cervical HPV16 infection that either progressed to CIN3+ or cleared (not recorded which). The CDR3 reads CATSSYRDRLSQPQHF. CDR3 DNA (partial): TGTGCCACCAGCAGTTACCGGGACAGACTGTCTCAGCCC.